This T cell receptor (beta chain) was sequenced for a study of vaccination effects on CD4 cells after COVID-19. The study, taken as a whole, reports: In vaccinees who were healthy, merely 1 out of 255 vaccine-induced clones cross-reacted with common cold coronaviruses.

Details on this clone: Its target is unknown.

Expansion with viral peptide pools was applied to antigen-specific CD4+ T cells by the ViraFEST assay prior to sequencing. Scientists isolated CD4+ T cells after a roughly 10-day culture period ended. It was two doses of either the BNT162b2 or mRNA-1273 vaccine that participants received. They grew two million PBMC in each well, adding approximately 10 IU/ml IL-2 and approximately 9.2 ug/ml peptides. A half-medium replacement with IL-2 medium was carried out on days 3 and 7. The assay was immunoSEQ multiplex PCR, and TCRdb's table has in-frame clones only and misses some. Of some 61,000 clones in the sample, under 85% were seen once. The input for sequencing was CD4+ T cells from PBMCs cultured with HCoV-OC43 spike peptides, taken after COVID-19 vaccination. Stated subset: HCoV-OC43 spike overlapping peptide pool stimulation. The clonotype comes from a human donor who received a COVID-19 vaccine.

The CDR3 DNA reads TGTGCCAGCAGAAGATCCGGGACAGGTAGTTCACCCCTCCACTTT. Protein: CASRRSGTGSSPLHF. The chain carries TRBV28 and TRBJ1-6; TRBD1 agrees at 8 bases. The V and J ends lost 6 bases and 9 bases, in that order; junction bases with no gene match: 10. CDR1 is MDHEN and CDR2 is SYDVKM in the germline V gene. This CDR3 contains 15 residues.